This entry is about one T cell receptor beta chain. TCRdb's copy holds only in-frame clones and misses some; the assay was immunoSEQ multiplex PCR. The table lists about 270,000 clones, roughly 86% of them singletons. This entry is derived from a study of blood T cell repertoires in COVID-19. This CDR3 region has 13 residues. Trimming cost V 6 bases and J 3 bases, with 12 bases left between them. CDR1 and CDR2 from the germline V gene are LGHDT and YNNKEL (reference sequence). This receptor was identified in a woman aged 18-30 years who had recovered from COVID-19. Source material: PBMCs or T cells enriched from blood (not recorded which). The chain has TRBV3-1 (or the pseudogene TRBV3-2) and TRBJ2-7; D is perhaps TRBD2 (6 bases). This CDR3 reads CASRPAGNYEQYF. The CDR3 DNA is TGTGCCAGCAGGCCGGCGGGGAACTACGAGCAGTACTTC.